The 27 T cell receptor beta chains below come from one sample, sequenced in a study of blood T cell repertoires in COVID-19. Only in-frame clones appear in the TCRdb table, and some are missing; sequencing was by immunoSEQ multiplex PCR. The sample shows more than 140,000 clones, 70% to 85% of them seen only once. Sequenced: peripheral blood. These receptors were collected from a woman between 50 and 59 years old in a cohort sampled during active or convalescent COVID-19.

The chain joins TRBV23-1 to TRBJ2-1; 7 bases fit TRBD2. TRBV23-1 is annotated as an ORF whose role is uncertain. CDR3 length: 14 residues. The junction had 7 bases not matched to a gene; V was cut back by 4 bases and J by 7 bases. For the CDR3, the DNA is TGCGCCAGCAGTCTAACCGGGGGGTCGAATGAGCAGTTCTTC. It specifies CASSLTGGSNEQFF.

This clone appeared once. The J gene is TRBJ1-1, the V gene TRBV7-3; D perhaps matches TRBD1 (6 bases). Trimming removed 4 bases at V and 5 bases at J, with 20 bases between. The CDR3 length is 16 residues. CDR1 is SGHTA and CDR2 is FQGTGA in the germline V gene. The chain's CDR3 is CASSSQGAVSGTEAFF. CDR3 sequence (DNA): TGTGCCAGCAGCTCACAGGGTGCGGTGTCGGGGACTGAAGCTTTCTTT.

V and J are TRBV11-1 and TRBJ1-2; maybe TRBD1 (5 bases). The CDR3 spans 15 residues. Trimming stripped 5 bases from V and 2 bases from J, with 15 bases between. Germline V gives CDR1 SGHAT, CDR2 FQDESV (reference sequence). CDR3 bases: TGTGCCAGCAGCGATAGCGGGGGAAGGAACTATGGCTACACCTTC. This sequence encodes CASSDSGGRNYGYTF. The full variable domain, in which reference TRBV11-1 and TRBJ1-2 provide the parts outside the CDR3, is EAEVAQSPRYKITEKSQAVAFWCDPISGHATLYWYRQILGQGPELLVQFQDESVVDDSQLPKDRFSAERLKGVDSTLKIQPAELGDSAMYLCASSDSGGRNYGYTFGSGTRLTVV.

The chain links TRBV6-5 to TRBJ2-7, with a possible D match to TRBD1 (5 bases). V gave up 6 bases and J gave up 0 bases, with 15 bases separating them. Per germline, CDR1 MNHEY and CDR2 SVGAGI. The CDR3 totals 15 residues. As DNA, the CDR3 is TGTGCCAGCAGGCTGGGGCCCGCCTTCTCCTACGAGCAGTACTTC. The encoded protein is CASRLGPAFSYEQYF.

The gene calls are TRBV19 and TRBJ2-3; 8 nucleotides agree with TRBD1. Per the germline V gene, CDR1 is LNHDA and CDR2 is SQIVND (reference sequence). This CDR3 is built from 16 residues. J was trimmed by 5 bases and V by 1 base; bases with no gene match: 8. CDR3 protein: CASSIAVTGDLDTQYF. The CDR3 nucleotides are TGTGCCAGTAGTATAGCCGTGACAGGGGATCTAGATACGCAGTATTTT.

The chain uses TRBV5-1 and TRBJ2-5; maybe TRBD1 (6 bases). Per germline, CDR1 SGHRS and CDR2 YFSETQ. V was clipped by 5 bases and J by 1 base, with 9 bases between them. The length of the CDR3 is 13 residues. The CDR3 region is CASSRGIQETQYF. CDR3 in DNA: TGCGCCAGCAGTAGGGGGATCCAAGAGACCCAGTACTTC. The full variable domain, its missing parts supplied by reference TRBV5-1 and TRBJ2-5, is KAGVTQTPRYLIKTRGQQVTLSCSPISGHRSVSWYQQTPGQGLQFLFEYFSETQRNKGNFPGRFSGRQFSNSRSEMNVSTLELGDSALYLCASSRGIQETQYFGPGTRLLVL.

The rearrangement links TRBV5-4 to TRBJ2-7; D is possibly TRBD1 (6 bases). The length of the CDR3 is 15 residues. The V gene's germline CDR1 is SGHNT and CDR2 YYREEE (reference sequence). V was pared by 4 bases and J by 3 bases, with 17 bases between. For the CDR3, the DNA is TGTGCCAGCAGCCCGGAAGGGGGAATTCTCTACGAGCAGTACTTC. Its translation: CASSPEGGILYEQYF.

This chain joins TRBV5-1 and TRBJ1-4; D possibly corresponds to TRBD1 (5 bases). V lost 4 bases to trimming and J lost 6 bases, with 16 bases between them. The CDR3 sequence is 15 residues long. In germline, CDR1 is SGHRS, CDR2 YFSETQ. CDR3 DNA: TGCGCCAGCAGCGGAGGGACGCGGGAGGATGAAAAACTGTTTTTT. Translating gives CASSGGTREDEKLFF. The full variable domain, with the rest looked up from reference TRBV5-1 and TRBJ1-4, is KAGVTQTPRYLIKTRGQQVTLSCSPISGHRSVSWYQQTPGQGLQFLFEYFSETQRNKGNFPGRFSGRQFSNSRSEMNVSTLELGDSALYLCASSGGTREDEKLFFGSGTQLSVL.

This clone appeared a single time. This chain joins TRBV15 and TRBJ2-1; 11 bases fit TRBD2. V was clipped by 0 bases and J by 10 bases; unmatched bases: 8. This CDR3 has 16 amino acids. The germline CDR1 and CDR2 sequences are LNHNV and YYDKDF (reference sequence). CDR3 sequence reads: CATSREGTSGSKEQFF. CDR3 DNA sequence: TGTGCCACCAGCAGAGAAGGGACTAGCGGTTCCAAGGAGCAGTTCTTC.

The chain is built from TRBV16 and TRBJ1-5; 8 positions match TRBD1. The germline gives CDR1 KGHSY, CDR2 FQNENV. The CDR3 covers 16 residues. Trimming removed 2 bases from V and 6 bases from J; junction bases left unmatched: 9. CDR3 sequence reads: CASSQLDQGARQPQHF. In DNA, the CDR3 is TGTGCCAGCAGCCAACTTGACCAGGGGGCACGTCAGCCCCAGCATTTT.

This clone was found a few times. The chain combines TRBV10-3 with TRBJ1-5; the match to TRBD1 covers 7 bases. Germline CDR1 and CDR2: ENHRY and SYGVKD. With 1 base clipped from V and 3 bases from J, the junction kept 9 bases outside the gene matches. The CDR3 length is 17 residues. CDR3 region: CAISEFRSDRDNQPQHF. The CDR3 DNA reads TGTGCCATCAGTGAGTTCAGAAGCGACAGGGACAATCAGCCCCAGCATTTT.

The chain couples TRBV3-1 (or the pseudogene TRBV3-2) to TRBJ1-4, with TRBD1 matching 9 bases. V shed 6 bases, J shed 7 bases, and the junction held 12 bases outside the gene matches. CDR3 size: 16 residues. Germline-derived CDR1 and CDR2 are LGHDT and YNNKEL (reference sequence). CDR3 sequence (DNA): TGTGCCAGCAGGCACCATACGACAGGGGGGGGTGAAAAACTGTTTTTT. This codes for CASRHHTTGGGEKLFF.

The sample holds one count of this clone. CDR3 sequence (DNA): TGTGCCAGCAGTGAACTCCCGCCCAGGGACTACTATAATTCACCCCTCCACTTT. It translates to CASSELPPRDYYNSPLHF. The chain uses TRBV6-1 and TRBJ1-6; tentatively, D is TRBD1 (5 bases). Per germline, CDR1 MNHNS and CDR2 SASEGT. The CDR3 length is 18 residues. V lost 2 bases and J lost 3, with 17 bases in between.

The chain carries TRBV11-1 and TRBJ2-1; TRBD2 might be the D (5 bases). The CDR3 length is 14 residues. Per germline, CDR1 SGHAT and CDR2 FQDESV (reference sequence). Between the trimmed V and J ends, which lost 7 bases and 2 bases, there was a span of 12 bases. The CDR3 DNA is TGTGCCAGCACCTTGGACTCGCCCTACAATGAGCAGTTCTTC. Its translation is CASTLDSPYNEQFF.

The chain recombines TRBV4-2 with TRBJ1-2; D uncertain. Germline CDR1 is LGHNA and CDR2 is YNFKEQ. V was clipped by 0 bases and J by 4 bases, with 15 bases between them. The CDR3 is made up of 16 amino acids. The CDR3 sequence: CASSQDAGSSIYGYTF. The CDR3 region has the DNA TGTGCCAGCAGCCAAGATGCGGGCAGTTCGATCTATGGCTACACCTTC.

This clone was seen once. The chain recombines TRBV6-5 with TRBJ2-7; weak D call: TRBD2 (7 bases). The CDR3 runs to 15 residues. V shed 5 bases and J shed 2 bases, with 16 bases lying between them. Germline CDR1 is MNHEY and CDR2 is SVGAGI. For the CDR3, the DNA is TGTGCCAGCAGTACCCGCCGCGGGGGCCCCTACGAGCAGTACTTC. Protein sequence: CASSTRRGGPYEQYF.

V is TRBV15 and J is TRBJ2-3; unclear D gene. The V end was cut by 3 bases, the J end by 0 bases, with 4 bases between. This CDR3 region has 13 residues. In germline, CDR1 is LNHNV, CDR2 YYDKDF (reference sequence). The CDR3, as DNA: TGTGCCACCAGCAGGACTAGCACAGATACGCAGTATTTT. Encoded protein: CATSRTSTDTQYF.

The chain carries TRBV30 and TRBJ1-1; D not resolved. Germline CDR1 reads GTSNPN; CDR2 reads SVGIG (reference sequence). The V and J ends lost 4 bases and 3 bases respectively, with 12 bases between them. The CDR3 runs 13 residues. The CDR3 nucleotides are TGTGCCTGGACACGAAACGAGGACACTGAAGCTTTCTTT. Its translation is CAWTRNEDTEAFF.

This clone was counted between two and nine times. The chain couples TRBV5-1 to TRBJ2-3; TRBD2 is a possible D gene (5 bases). The CDR3 sequence is 17 residues long. The V and J ends lost 0 bases and 2 bases respectively, with 16 bases between them. The germline CDR1 and CDR2 sequences are SGHRS and YFSETQ. This chain's CDR3 is CASSLAGGYLYTDTQYF. For the CDR3, the DNA is TGCGCCAGCAGCTTGGCAGGAGGATACTTGTACACAGATACGCAGTATTTT.

This chain uses TRBV10-3 with TRBJ2-2, with D unresolved. Germline CDR1 reads ENHRY; CDR2 reads SYGVKD. This CDR3 contains 11 residues. Trimming pared 6 bases from V and 5 bases from J, leaving 4 bases between. The CDR3, as DNA: TGTGCCATCAGGCGGACCGGGGAGCTGTTTTTT. This translates into CAIRRTGELFF.

This clone was observed a handful of times. This chain joins TRBV10-1 and TRBJ2-7, with a possible D match to TRBD1 (5 bases). CDR1 is WNHNN and CDR2 is SYGVQD in the germline V gene (reference sequence). Trimming took off 2 bases at V and 3 bases at J, with 17 bases between the two ends. The CDR3 sequence is 16 residues long. In nucleotides, the CDR3 is TGCGCCAGCAGTGAGGAAAAGGGCAGGGTAGACTACGAGCAGTACTTC. The encoded protein is CASSEEKGRVDYEQYF.

The rearrangement joins TRBV3-1 (or the pseudogene TRBV3-2) to TRBJ2-1; 9 bases are a match to TRBD1. Germline V CDR1 and CDR2: LGHDT, YNNKEL (reference sequence). The CDR3 is 16 amino acids. V lost 0 bases and J lost 6; bases outside the gene matches: 6. Here the CDR3 reads CASSQEGQGSPNEQFF. In nucleotides, the CDR3 is TGTGCCAGCAGCCAAGAGGGACAGGGCTCTCCCAATGAGCAGTTCTTC.

The chain joins TRBV3-1 (or the pseudogene TRBV3-2) to TRBJ1-1; 7 bases are a match to TRBD1. The V gene's germline CDR1 is LGHDT and CDR2 YNNKEL (reference sequence). The CDR3 extends over 14 amino acids. V lost 2 bases and J lost 7; bases outside the gene matches: 7. The CDR3 DNA is TGTGCCAGCAGCCAACTCACCGGGACAGTTGAAGCTTTCTTT. This codes for CASSQLTGTVEAFF.

The chain has TRBV5-1 and TRBJ2-1; TRBD2 agrees at 10 bases. Germline V lookup: CDR1 SGHRS, CDR2 YFSETQ. J gave up 0 bases and V 5 bases, and 5 bases lay outside the gene matches. The CDR3 totals 16 residues. CDR3 in amino acids: CASRASSGSSYNEQFF. The CDR3 coding sequence is TGCGCCAGCAGAGCCTCTAGCGGGAGCTCCTACAATGAGCAGTTCTTC.

This chain uses TRBV10-3 with TRBJ2-2; tentative D call: TRBD1 (6 bases). Trimming cost V 11 bases and J 2 bases, with 12 bases left between them. The CDR3 consists of 13 residues. The germline V gene encodes CDR1 ENHRY and CDR2 SYGVKD. The CDR3 region has the DNA TGTGCCCAAGGGGACACCAACACCGGGGAGCTGTTTTTT. Translated, it gives CAQGDTNTGELFF.

The chain couples TRBV2 to TRBJ1-1; 9 bases match TRBD1. Germline V gives CDR1 SNHLY, CDR2 FYNNEI. J gave up 6 bases and V 4 bases, and 9 bases lay outside the gene matches. CDR3 size: 15 residues. This CDR3 is CASSVRGQGLAEAFF. As DNA, the CDR3 is TGTGCCAGCAGTGTTCGGGGACAGGGCCTGGCTGAAGCTTTCTTT.

This sequence joins TRBV30 and TRBJ1-5, with no clear D. Trimming took off 0 bases at V and 2 bases at J, with 11 bases between the two ends. This CDR3 region has 15 residues. The V gene's germline CDR1 is GTSNPN and CDR2 SVGIG (reference sequence). CDR3 protein: CAWSVRGLGNQPQHF. The CDR3 DNA follows: TGTGCCTGGAGTGTACGGGGTCTGGGCAATCAGCCCCAGCATTTT.